This T cell receptor (beta chain) emerged from a study of TIL therapy for anti-PD-1-resistant metastatic lung cancer. Overall study context: By whole-exome sequencing, median non-synonymous tumor mutation burden was approximately 1.4 mutations per megabase. Study-level results: The baseline peripheral repertoire was partially replaced by infused TIL clonotypes that later decayed.

A remark on this clone: Its antigen remains unidentified.

The V end lost 5 bases, the J end lost 1 base, and 4 bases lay between the germline ends. The CDR3 spans 12 residues. The germline V gene encodes CDR1 LNHDA and CDR2 SQIVND (reference sequence). The time point is: pre-treatment sample, taken before nivolumab and TIL therapy. Adults with stage 4 NSCLC were enrolled in a phase I trial. Sequencing used immunoSEQ v3. Repertoires were generated with immunoSEQ multiplex PCR, while TCRdb's copy carries only in-frame clones and drops some. Among tens of thousands of clones, around nine tenths were seen once, and the ten largest hold 2.5% to 3%. The source is a person aged 25-85 years with non-small cell lung cancer. The rearrangement joins TRBV19 to TRBJ2-3; unclear D gene. This material consisted of blood, taken at baseline. This chain's CDR3 is CASSVGTDTQYF. CDR3 DNA sequence: TGTGCCAGTAGTGTGGGCACAGATACGCAGTATTTT.